Sequencing of this TCR beta chain was carried out in a study of shared clonotypes between healthy human individuals. For the study at large: CD8 memory received one plate per donor, CD8 naive two, CD4 memory three and CD4 naive three.

Notes on this clone: Its target is unknown.

Whole-study findings and limits: Among donors, sharing of clonotypes was expected to be affected by sequencing depth. Four donors had 5% to 6.5% of their naive CD4 clonotypes in common.

Clones were sequenced by immunoSEQ multiplex PCR, and TCRdb holds only the in-frame ones, with some missing. The profile shows approximately 640,000 clones, roughly 87% of them singletons. Sequenced: memory CD8+ T cells from PBMCs. Subset defined: CD45RO+ cells pooled with CCR7-negative TemRA cells. This TCR came from a man between 18 and 29 years old in good health. Some clones in this sample may be carry-over from other donors' samples.

The CDR3 region is CASSLGTGWKDTQYF. The CDR3 nucleotides are TGTGCCAGCTCACTGGGGACAGGGTGGAAAGATACGCAGTATTTT. The chain couples TRBV18 to TRBJ2-3; 9 nucleotides line up with TRBD1. CDR1 KGHSH and CDR2 LQKENI come from the germline V gene. V dropped 4 bases and J dropped 5; count of bases not matched to a gene: 7. The CDR3 extends over 15 amino acids.